The clone carrying this T cell receptor (beta chain) has more than one count but fewer than ten. Each exposed participant met a COVID-19 case in the 2 weeks preceding study entry. This sample was taken from a study of blood T cell repertoires in COVID-19. As for the study in general: Whether acute or convalescent, the COVID-19 samples came from the United States, Italy and Spain. T cells, B-cell-depleted T cells, or PBMCs supplied cDNA or gDNA.

Authors' processing steps: Nucleated cell number was recorded as an estimate derived from reference gene primer amplification. The data were produced by immunoSEQ multiplex PCR, yet TCRdb's version contains in-frame clones alone and is incomplete. Clonal size and the V and J genes are those of that table, whereas D and trimming came from the DNA. The sample holds 250,000 to 350,000 clones; approximately 89% are singletons and the top ten take roughly 2.9%. The germline CDR1 and CDR2 sequences are LGHNA and YNFKEQ. This CDR3 contains 15 residues. V lost 0 bases to trimming and J lost 0 bases, with 8 bases between them.

The receptor was derived from a woman aged 45 to 65 who had been exposed to COVID-19. The chain couples TRBV4-2 to TRBJ1-2; D remains ambiguous. The sequenced sample consisted of PBMCs or T cells enriched from blood (not recorded which). CDR3 sequence: CASSQDRSANYGYTF. CDR3 in DNA: TGTGCCAGCAGCCAAGATCGGTCCGCTAACTATGGCTACACCTTC.